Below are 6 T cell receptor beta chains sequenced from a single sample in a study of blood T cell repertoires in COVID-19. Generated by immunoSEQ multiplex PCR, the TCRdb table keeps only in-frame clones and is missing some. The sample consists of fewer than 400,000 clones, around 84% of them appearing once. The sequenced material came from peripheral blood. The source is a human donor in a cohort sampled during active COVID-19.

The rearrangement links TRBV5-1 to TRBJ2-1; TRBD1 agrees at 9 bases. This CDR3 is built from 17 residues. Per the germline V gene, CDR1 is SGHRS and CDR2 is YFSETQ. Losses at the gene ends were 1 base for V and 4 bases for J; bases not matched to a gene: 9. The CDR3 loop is CASSLRDRGQGYNEQFF. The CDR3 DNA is TGCGCCAGCAGCTTGAGGGATAGGGGACAGGGTTACAATGAGCAGTTCTTC.

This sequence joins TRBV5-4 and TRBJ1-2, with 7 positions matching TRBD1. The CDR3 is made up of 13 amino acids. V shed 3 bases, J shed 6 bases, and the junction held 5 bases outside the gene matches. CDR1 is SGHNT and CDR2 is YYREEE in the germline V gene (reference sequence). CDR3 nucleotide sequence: TGTGCCAGCAGCTGGGACAGAGGGGATGGCTACACCTTC. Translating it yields CASSWDRGDGYTF.

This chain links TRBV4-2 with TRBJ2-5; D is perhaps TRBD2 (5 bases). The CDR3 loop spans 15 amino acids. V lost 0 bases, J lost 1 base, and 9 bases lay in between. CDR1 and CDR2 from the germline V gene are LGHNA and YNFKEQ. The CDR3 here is CASSQEAAAQETQYF. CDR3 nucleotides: TGTGCCAGCAGCCAAGAAGCAGCGGCCCAAGAGACCCAGTACTTC.

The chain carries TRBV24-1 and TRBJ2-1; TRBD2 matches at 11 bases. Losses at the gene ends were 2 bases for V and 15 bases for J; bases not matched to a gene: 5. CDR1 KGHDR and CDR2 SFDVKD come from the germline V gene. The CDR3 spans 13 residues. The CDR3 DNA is TGTGCCACCAGTGATTGGGCTAGCGGGAGGTTGTTCTTC. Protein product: CATSDWASGRLFF.

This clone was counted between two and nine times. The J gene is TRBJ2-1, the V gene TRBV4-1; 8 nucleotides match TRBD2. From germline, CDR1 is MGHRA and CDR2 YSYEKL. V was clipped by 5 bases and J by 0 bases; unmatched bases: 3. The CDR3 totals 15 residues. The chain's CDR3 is CASSSGTSSYNEQFF. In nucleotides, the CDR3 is TGCGCCAGCAGCTCGGGGACTAGCTCCTACAATGAGCAGTTCTTC.

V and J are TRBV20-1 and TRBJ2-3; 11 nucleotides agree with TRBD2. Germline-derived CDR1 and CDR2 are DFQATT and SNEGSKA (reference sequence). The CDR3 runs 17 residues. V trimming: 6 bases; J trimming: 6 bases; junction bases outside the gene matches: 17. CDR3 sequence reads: CSASGGTSGSLADTQYF. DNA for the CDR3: TGCAGTGCAAGTGGTGGTACTAGCGGGAGCTTGGCGGATACGCAGTATTTT.